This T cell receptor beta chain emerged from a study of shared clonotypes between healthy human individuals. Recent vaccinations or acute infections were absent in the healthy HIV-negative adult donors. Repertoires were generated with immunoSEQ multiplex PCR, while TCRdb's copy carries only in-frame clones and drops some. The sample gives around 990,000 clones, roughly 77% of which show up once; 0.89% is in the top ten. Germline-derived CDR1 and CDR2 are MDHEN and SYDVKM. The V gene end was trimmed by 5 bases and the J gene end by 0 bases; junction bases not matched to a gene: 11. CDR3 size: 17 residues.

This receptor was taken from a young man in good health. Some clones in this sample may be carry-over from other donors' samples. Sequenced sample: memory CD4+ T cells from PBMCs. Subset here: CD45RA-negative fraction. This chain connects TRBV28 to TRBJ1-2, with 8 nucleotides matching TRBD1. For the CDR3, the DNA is TGTGCCAGCAGTACCTCGCGACAGGGGCCAGCTAACTATGGCTACACCTTC. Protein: CASSTSRQGPANYGYTF.